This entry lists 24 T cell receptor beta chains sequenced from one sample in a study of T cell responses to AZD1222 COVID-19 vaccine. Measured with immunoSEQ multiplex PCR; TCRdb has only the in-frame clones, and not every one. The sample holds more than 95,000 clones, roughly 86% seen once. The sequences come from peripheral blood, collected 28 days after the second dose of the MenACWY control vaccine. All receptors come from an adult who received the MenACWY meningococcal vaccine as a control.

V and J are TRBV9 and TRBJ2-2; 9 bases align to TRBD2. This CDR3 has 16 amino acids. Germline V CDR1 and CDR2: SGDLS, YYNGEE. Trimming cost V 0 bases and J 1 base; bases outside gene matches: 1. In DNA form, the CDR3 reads TGTGCCAGCAGCGTAGCAGCGGGGGGGAACACCGGGGAGCTGTTTTTT. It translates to CASSVAAGGNTGELFF.

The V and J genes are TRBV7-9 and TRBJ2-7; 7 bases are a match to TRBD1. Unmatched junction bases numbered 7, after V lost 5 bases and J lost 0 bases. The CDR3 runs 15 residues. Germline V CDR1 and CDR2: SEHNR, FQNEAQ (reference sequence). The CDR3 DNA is TGTGCCAGCAGCATCGGGACAGCCCGCTCCTACGAGCAGTACTTC. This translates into CASSIGTARSYEQYF.

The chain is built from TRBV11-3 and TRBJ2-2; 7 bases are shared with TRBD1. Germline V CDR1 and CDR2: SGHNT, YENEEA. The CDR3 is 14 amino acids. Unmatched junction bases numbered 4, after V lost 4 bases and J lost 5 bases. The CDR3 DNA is TGTGCCAGCAGCTCGGGACAGCTTACCGGGGAGCTGTTTTTT. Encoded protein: CASSSGQLTGELFF.

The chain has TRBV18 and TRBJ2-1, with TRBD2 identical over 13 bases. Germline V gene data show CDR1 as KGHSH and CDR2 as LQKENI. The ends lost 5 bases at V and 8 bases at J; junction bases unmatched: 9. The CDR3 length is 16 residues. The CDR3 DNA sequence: TGTGCCAGCTCAGGGACTAGCGGGGACCGGGGCGATGAGCAGTTCTTC. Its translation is CASSGTSGDRGDEQFF.

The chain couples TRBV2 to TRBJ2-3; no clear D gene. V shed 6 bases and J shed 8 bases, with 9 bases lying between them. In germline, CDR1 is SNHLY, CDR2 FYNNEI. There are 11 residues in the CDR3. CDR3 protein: CASRRGSTQYF. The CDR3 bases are TGTGCCAGCAGACGAGGTAGTACGCAGTATTTT.

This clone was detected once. The DNA for the CDR3 is TGTGCCAGCAGCGCTTCGGGACAGACTAATCAGCCCCAGCATTTT. Translated: CASSASGQTNQPQHF. J is TRBJ1-5 and V is TRBV2; 7 bases are a match to TRBD1. Losses at the gene ends were 6 bases for V and 4 bases for J; bases not matched to a gene: 9. The CDR3 length is 15 residues. Germline CDR1 reads SNHLY; CDR2 reads FYNNEI.

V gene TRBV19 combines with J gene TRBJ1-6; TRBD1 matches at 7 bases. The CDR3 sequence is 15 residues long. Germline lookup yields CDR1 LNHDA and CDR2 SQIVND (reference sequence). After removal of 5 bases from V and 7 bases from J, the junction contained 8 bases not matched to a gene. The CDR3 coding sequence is TGTGCCAGTAGTCCTCAGGGACAGCAAAATTCACCCCTCCACTTT. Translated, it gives CASSPQGQQNSPLHF.

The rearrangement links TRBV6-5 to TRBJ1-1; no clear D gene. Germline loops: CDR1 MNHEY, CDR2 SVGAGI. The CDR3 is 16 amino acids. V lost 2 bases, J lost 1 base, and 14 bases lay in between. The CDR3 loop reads CASSYPNLRTNTEAFF. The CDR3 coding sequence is TGTGCCAGCAGTTACCCAAATCTCAGGACGAACACTGAAGCTTTCTTT.

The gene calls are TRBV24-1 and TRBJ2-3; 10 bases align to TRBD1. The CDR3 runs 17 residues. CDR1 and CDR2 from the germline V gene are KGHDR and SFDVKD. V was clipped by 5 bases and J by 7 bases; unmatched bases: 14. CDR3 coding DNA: TGTGCCACCAGTGGTTCCGGGACAGGGGATTTTGGAAATACGCAGTATTTT. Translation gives CATSGSGTGDFGNTQYF.

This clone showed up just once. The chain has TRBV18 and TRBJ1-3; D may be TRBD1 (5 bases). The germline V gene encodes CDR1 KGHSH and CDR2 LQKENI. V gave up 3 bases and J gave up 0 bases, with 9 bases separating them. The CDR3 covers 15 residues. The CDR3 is CASSPPGASGNTIYF. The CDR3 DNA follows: TGTGCCAGCTCACCCCCCGGGGCCTCTGGAAACACCATATATTTT.

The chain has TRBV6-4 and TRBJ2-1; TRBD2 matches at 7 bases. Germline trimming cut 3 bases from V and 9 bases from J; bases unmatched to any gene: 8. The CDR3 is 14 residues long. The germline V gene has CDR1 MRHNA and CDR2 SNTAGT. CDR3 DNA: TGTGCCAGCAGTGATTACGGGGGGAAGAGTGAGCAGTTCTTC. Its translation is CASSDYGGKSEQFF.

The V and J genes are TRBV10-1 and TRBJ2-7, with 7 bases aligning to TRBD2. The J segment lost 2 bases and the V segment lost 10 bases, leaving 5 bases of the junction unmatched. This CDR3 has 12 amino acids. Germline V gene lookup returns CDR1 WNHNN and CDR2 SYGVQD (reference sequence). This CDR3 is CAIGTIAYEQYF. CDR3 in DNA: TGCGCCATCGGGACTATTGCCTACGAGCAGTACTTC.

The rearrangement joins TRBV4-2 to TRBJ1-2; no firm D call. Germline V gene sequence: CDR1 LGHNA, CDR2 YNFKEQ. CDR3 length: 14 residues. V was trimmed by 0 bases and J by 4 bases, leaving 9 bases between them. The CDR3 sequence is CASSQDYGIYGYTF. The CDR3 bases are TGTGCCAGCAGCCAAGATTACGGGATCTATGGCTACACCTTC.

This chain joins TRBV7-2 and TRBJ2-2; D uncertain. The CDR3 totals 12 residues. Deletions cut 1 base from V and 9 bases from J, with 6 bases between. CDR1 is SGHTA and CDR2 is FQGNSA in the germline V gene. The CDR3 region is CASSLVRRELFF. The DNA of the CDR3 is TGTGCCAGCAGCTTAGTCCGGCGGGAGCTGTTTTTT. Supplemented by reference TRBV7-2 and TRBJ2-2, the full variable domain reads GAGVSQSPSNKVTEKGKDVELRCDPISGHTALYWYRQSLGQGLEFLIYFQGNSAPDKSGLPSDRFSAERTGGSVSTLTIQRTQQEDSAVYLCASSLVRRELFFGEGSRLTVL.

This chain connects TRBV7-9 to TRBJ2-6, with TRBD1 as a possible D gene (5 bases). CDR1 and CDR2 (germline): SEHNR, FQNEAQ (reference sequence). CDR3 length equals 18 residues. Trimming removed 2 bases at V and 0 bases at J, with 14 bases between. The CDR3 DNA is TGTGCCAGCAGCTTACATAGGACAAGAAGCTCTGGGGCCAACGTCCTGACTTTC. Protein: CASSLHRTRSSGANVLTF.

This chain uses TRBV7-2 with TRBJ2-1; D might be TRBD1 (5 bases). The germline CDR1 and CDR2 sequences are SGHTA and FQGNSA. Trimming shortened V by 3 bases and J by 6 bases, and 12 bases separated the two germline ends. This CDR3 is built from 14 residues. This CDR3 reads CASSFKGMGNEQFF. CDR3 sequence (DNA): TGTGCCAGCAGCTTTAAGGGGATGGGCAATGAGCAGTTCTTC.

This chain's CDR3 is CASSPGHTIAKNIQYF. CDR3 DNA: TGTGCCAGCAGCCCTGGACATACCATAGCCAAAAACATTCAGTACTTC. This chain links TRBV9 with TRBJ2-4; D is perhaps TRBD1 (5 bases). Trimming took 4 bases from V and 0 from J, leaving 14 bases between them. The CDR3 totals 16 residues. Germline loops: CDR1 SGDLS, CDR2 YYNGEE.

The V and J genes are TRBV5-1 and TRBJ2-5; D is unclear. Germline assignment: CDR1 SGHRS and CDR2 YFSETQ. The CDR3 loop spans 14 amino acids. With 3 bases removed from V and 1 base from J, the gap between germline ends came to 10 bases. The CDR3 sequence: CASSWALSQETQYF. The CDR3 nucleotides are TGCGCCAGCAGCTGGGCGTTGTCCCAAGAGACCCAGTACTTC. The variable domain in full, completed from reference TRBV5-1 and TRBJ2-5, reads KAGVTQTPRYLIKTRGQQVTLSCSPISGHRSVSWYQQTPGQGLQFLFEYFSETQRNKGNFPGRFSGRQFSNSRSEMNVSTLELGDSALYLCASSWALSQETQYFGPGTRLLVL.

The CDR3 nucleotides are TGTGCCAGCTGGAATCCCGCGAGGGGTGTAGGTTCACCCCTCCACTTT. Amino acids: CASWNPARGVGSPLHF. V gene TRBV28 combines with J gene TRBJ1-6, with a possible D match to TRBD1 (5 bases). From germline, CDR1 is MDHEN and CDR2 SYDVKM. CDR3 size: 16 residues. With 8 bases removed from V and 9 bases from J, the gap between germline ends came to 23 bases.

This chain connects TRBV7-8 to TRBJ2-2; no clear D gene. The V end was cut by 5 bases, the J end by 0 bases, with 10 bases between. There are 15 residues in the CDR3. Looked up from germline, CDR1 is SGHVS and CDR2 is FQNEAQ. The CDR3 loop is CASSRERANTGELFF. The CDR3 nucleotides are TGTGCCAGCAGCCGAGAACGGGCGAACACCGGGGAGCTGTTTTTT.

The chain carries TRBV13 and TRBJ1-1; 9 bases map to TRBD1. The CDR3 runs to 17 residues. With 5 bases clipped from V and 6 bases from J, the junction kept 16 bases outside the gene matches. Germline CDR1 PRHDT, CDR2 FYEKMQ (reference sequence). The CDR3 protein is CASSAWTGVTPYPEAFF. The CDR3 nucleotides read TGTGCCAGCAGCGCCTGGACAGGGGTTACCCCTTACCCTGAAGCTTTCTTT.

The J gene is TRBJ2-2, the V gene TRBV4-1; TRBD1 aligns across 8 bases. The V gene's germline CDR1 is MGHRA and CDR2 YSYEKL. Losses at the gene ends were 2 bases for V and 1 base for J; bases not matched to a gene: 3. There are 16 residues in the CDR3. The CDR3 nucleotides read TGCGCCAGCAGCCAAACGACAGGGGTGAACACCGGGGAGCTGTTTTTT. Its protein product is CASSQTTGVNTGELFF.

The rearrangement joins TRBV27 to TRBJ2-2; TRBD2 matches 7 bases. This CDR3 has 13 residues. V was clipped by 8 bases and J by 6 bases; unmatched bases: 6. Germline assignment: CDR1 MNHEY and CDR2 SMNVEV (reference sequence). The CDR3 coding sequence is TGTGCCAGCTCGACTAGCATTGCCGGGGAGCTGTTTTTT. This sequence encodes CASSTSIAGELFF.

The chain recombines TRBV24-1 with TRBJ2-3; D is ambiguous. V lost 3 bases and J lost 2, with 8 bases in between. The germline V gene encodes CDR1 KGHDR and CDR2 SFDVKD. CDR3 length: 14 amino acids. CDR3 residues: CATSDNVLTDTQYF. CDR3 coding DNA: TGTGCCACCAGTGATAACGTCCTCACAGATACGCAGTATTTT.